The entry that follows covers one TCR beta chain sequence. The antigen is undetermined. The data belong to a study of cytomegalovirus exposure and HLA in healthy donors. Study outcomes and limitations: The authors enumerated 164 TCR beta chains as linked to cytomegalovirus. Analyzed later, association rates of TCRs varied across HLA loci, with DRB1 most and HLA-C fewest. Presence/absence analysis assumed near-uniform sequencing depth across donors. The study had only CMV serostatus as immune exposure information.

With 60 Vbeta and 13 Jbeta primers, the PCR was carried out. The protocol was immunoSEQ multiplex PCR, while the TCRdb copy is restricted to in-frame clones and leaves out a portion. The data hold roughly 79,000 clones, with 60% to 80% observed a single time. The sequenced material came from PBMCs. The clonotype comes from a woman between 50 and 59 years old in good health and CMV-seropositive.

CDR3 coding DNA: TGTGCCAGTAGTACAAGACAGGCAGATACGCAGTATTTT. Translating gives CASSTRQADTQYF. The chain joins TRBV19 to TRBJ2-3; a possible D gene is TRBD1 (6 bases). The CDR3 consists of 13 residues. Germline V lookup: CDR1 LNHDA, CDR2 SQIVND (reference sequence). The V gene lost 4 bases and the J gene lost 4 bases, with 9 bases spanning the gap.